These 4 T cell receptor beta chains were sequenced from one sample in a study of T cells in Graves' hyperthyroidism and ophthalmopathy. TCR beta CDR3 sequences were amplified from RNA transcripts. TCR CDR3 underwent first-round RT-PCR with the HTBI primer set. One entry per CDR3 protein, called by TCRdb with MiXCR from the multiplex PCR reads. In the table there are approximately 600,000 distinct CDR3 sequences, less than 25% of which are singletons. The sequenced sample consisted of blood. Receptors were obtained from a man aged 30 to 45 with Graves' ophthalmopathy.

V and J are TRBV7-2 and TRBJ2-4, with TRBD1 identical over 9 bases. Trimming cost V 5 bases and J 7 bases; bases outside gene matches: 6. Looked up from germline, CDR1 is SGHTA and CDR2 is FQGNSA. CDR3 length: 14 amino acids. The CDR3 nucleotides read TGTGCCAGCAGCCCTGGGACAGGGAGGAACATTCAGTACTTC. Amino acids: CASSPGTGRNIQYF.

In its sample, this clonotype was seen a few times. The chain is built from TRBV28 and TRBJ2-7, with D maybe TRBD1 (5 bases). Trimming stripped 4 bases from V and 5 bases from J, with 18 bases between. The CDR3 length is 15 residues. In germline, CDR1 is MDHEN, CDR2 SYDVKM. The CDR3 DNA reads as TGTGCCAGCAGTTCGTTGGGGCCCCGACTCGACGAGCAGTACTTC. This gives the protein CASSSLGPRLDEQYF.

The chain recombines TRBV27 with TRBJ2-1, with 10 bases fitting TRBD2. The V gene end was trimmed by 6 bases and the J gene end by 4 bases; junction bases not matched to a gene: 3. Per germline, CDR1 MNHEY and CDR2 SMNVEV (reference sequence). The CDR3 sequence is 14 residues long. The CDR3 sequence is CASRSSGSYNEQFF. In nucleotides, the CDR3 is TGTGCCAGCAGATCTAGCGGGAGTTACAATGAGCAGTTCTTC.

The CDR3 nucleotides are TGCAGTGCTAGTGGGGCGGGGAGGTCCTACAATGAGCAGTTCTTC. Translation gives CSASGAGRSYNEQFF. The chain links TRBV20-1 to TRBJ2-1; a possible D gene is TRBD2 (6 bases). The CDR3 length is 15 residues. The ends were cut back, 3 bases at V and 1 base at J, with 13 bases in the middle. The germline CDR1 and CDR2 sequences are DFQATT and SNEGSKA (reference sequence).